These 9 T cell receptor beta chains were sequenced from one sample in a study of radiotherapy plus CTLA-4 blockade in lung cancer. The data were produced by immunoSEQ multiplex PCR, yet TCRdb's version contains in-frame clones alone and is incomplete. The sample has 35,000 to 40,000 clones, 65% to 90% seen once. This sample comprised peripheral blood, obtained from a patient treated with radiotherapy plus ipilimumab. The receptors were gathered from a human donor with non-small cell lung cancer whose response to radiotherapy plus ipilimumab could not be evaluated.

The chain recombines TRBV6-1 with TRBJ2-7; 7 nucleotides align to TRBD1. Germline V gene sequence: CDR1 MNHNS, CDR2 SASEGT. The junction had 6 bases not matched to a gene; V was cut back by 7 bases and J by 3 bases. This CDR3 region has 13 residues. CDR3 sequence: CASKPSGGYEQYF. The CDR3 coding sequence is TGTGCCAGCAAACCATCAGGGGGCTACGAGCAGTACTTC.

The chain has TRBV28 and TRBJ1-1; D might be TRBD1 (5 bases). Deletions cut 4 bases from V and 4 bases from J, with 13 bases between. This CDR3 contains 14 residues. Germline assignment: CDR1 MDHEN and CDR2 SYDVKM. CDR3 in DNA: TGTGCCAGCAGTTCCTCCGGGGGGAGCACTGAAGCTTTCTTT. Amino acid sequence: CASSSSGGSTEAFF.

This clone was picked up a small number of times. The chain employs TRBV18 and TRBJ2-7; TRBD2 is a possible D gene (5 bases). Germline CDR1 and CDR2: KGHSH and LQKENI. With 3 bases removed from V and 5 bases from J, the gap between germline ends came to 11 bases. The CDR3 consists of 13 residues. CDR3 sequence reads: CASSPEEIHEQYF. CDR3 nucleotide sequence: TGTGCCAGCTCACCGGAGGAGATCCACGAGCAGTACTTC.

The J gene is TRBJ2-6, the V gene TRBV9; no firm D call. This CDR3 has 14 amino acids. Trimming left V 4 bases short and J 1 base short, with 6 bases between. Looked up from germline, CDR1 is SGDLS and CDR2 is YYNGEE. CDR3 bases: TGTGCCAGCAGCATCCTATCTGGGGCCAACGTCCTGACTTTC. Its translation is CASSILSGANVLTF.

This sequence joins TRBV27 and TRBJ2-7, with D tentatively TRBD2 (5 bases). Germline assignment: CDR1 MNHEY and CDR2 SMNVEV (reference sequence). This CDR3 comprises 15 residues. Trimming left V 10 bases short and J 5 bases short, with 24 bases between. CDR3 nucleotide sequence: TGTGCCACCGGTCGACTGGGAGATGATGTCGACGAGCAGTACTTC. Translation gives CATGRLGDDVDEQYF.

The V gene is TRBV19, the J gene TRBJ1-1, with D perhaps matching TRBD1 (5 bases). Germline loops: CDR1 LNHDA, CDR2 SQIVND (reference sequence). Trimming removed 8 bases from V and 5 bases from J, with 18 bases in between. The CDR3 loop spans 14 amino acids. The CDR3: CASRAAGGGTEAFF. For the CDR3, the DNA is TGTGCCAGTCGAGCTGCGGGGGGAGGGACTGAAGCTTTCTTT. The full variable domain, rest sourced from reference TRBV19 and TRBJ1-1, is DGGITQSPKYLFRKEGQNVTLSCEQNLNHDAMYWYRQDPGQGLRLIYYSQIVNDFQKGDIAEGYSVSREKKESFPLTVTSAQKNPTAFYLCASRAAGGGTEAFFGQGTRLTVV.

This rearrangement joins TRBV5-1 to TRBJ1-3; tentative D call: TRBD1 (6 bases). The CDR3 is 15 residues long. Germline CDR1 reads SGHRS; CDR2 reads YFSETQ. Trimming took off 1 base at V and 2 bases at J, with 10 bases between the two ends. Here the CDR3 reads CASSLLGAAGNTIYF. The CDR3 bases are TGCGCCAGCAGCTTGTTGGGGGCCGCTGGAAACACCATATATTTT. The complete variable domain, with remaining parts taken from reference TRBV5-1 and TRBJ1-3, reads KAGVTQTPRYLIKTRGQQVTLSCSPISGHRSVSWYQQTPGQGLQFLFEYFSETQRNKGNFPGRFSGRQFSNSRSEMNVSTLELGDSALYLCASSLLGAAGNTIYFGEGSWLTVV.

The chain links TRBV7-3 to TRBJ2-5; TRBD2 matches at 7 bases. The CDR3 is 15 residues long. Germline values: CDR1 SGHTA, CDR2 FQGTGA. After removal of 0 bases from V and 4 bases from J, the junction contained 5 bases not matched to a gene. The CDR3 loop reads CASSLTRGRGETQYF. The CDR3 coding sequence is TGTGCCAGCAGCTTAACCCGGGGGAGGGGAGAGACCCAGTACTTC. Looking up the rest from reference TRBV7-3 and TRBJ2-5 gives the full variable domain: GAGVSQTPSNKVTEKGKYVELRCDPISGHTALYWYRQSLGQGPEFLIYFQGTGAADDSGLPNDRFFAVRPEGSVSTLKIQRTERGDSAVYLCASSLTRGRGETQYFGPGTRLLVL.

In DNA, the CDR3 is TGCGCCAGCAGTGAACAAGGGGCTAATGAAAAACTGTTTTTT. This codes for CASSEQGANEKLFF. The chain links TRBV10-2 to TRBJ1-4; tentatively, D is TRBD1 (5 bases). Trimming removed 3 bases from V and 3 bases from J, with 8 bases in between. The CDR3 contains 14 residues. Germline loops: CDR1 WSHSY, CDR2 SAAADI.